This T cell receptor beta chain was recorded in a study of metastatic and nonmetastatic thyroid tumors. Overall study context: Both malignant and benign thyroid patients supplied peripheral blood and tumor or nodule tissue samples, across which the repertoires of these patients were then compared.

Ten or more counts support this clone. The antigen is undetermined. Study-wide results and limits: Reports indicated that malignant thyroid tumors showed significantly higher TCR beta diversity than benign nodules did, in blood and tumor.

Patients underwent thyroid surgery, and none had received any treatment before it. The V end lost 10 bases, the J end lost 1 base, and 29 bases lay between the germline ends. The CDR3 covers 19 residues. The germline gives CDR1 MNHEY, CDR2 SMNVEV (reference sequence). Methods used by the authors: Clinicopathological groups differed in CDR3, with these differences serving to build a distant-metastasis classifier for papillary thyroid cancer. TCRdb re-clonotyped the PCR reads through MiXCR. The V and J calls come from TCRdb's annotation, not from the publication. The table records approximately 16,000 clones, over 25% of them present only once.

This chain links TRBV27 with TRBJ2-4; D possibly uses TRBD1 or TRBD2 (6 bases each). Sequencing was done on a sample of tumor tissue. The sequence derives from a male donor with papillary thyroid cancer or a benign thyroid nodule (not recorded which). Some clones in this sample may be carry-over from other donors' samples. The DNA of the CDR3 is TGTGCCACCCGCCCCTGGGGGCGGGGTTTCTCCCTTGCCAAAAACATTCAGTACTTC. Protein product: CATRPWGRGFSLAKNIQYF.